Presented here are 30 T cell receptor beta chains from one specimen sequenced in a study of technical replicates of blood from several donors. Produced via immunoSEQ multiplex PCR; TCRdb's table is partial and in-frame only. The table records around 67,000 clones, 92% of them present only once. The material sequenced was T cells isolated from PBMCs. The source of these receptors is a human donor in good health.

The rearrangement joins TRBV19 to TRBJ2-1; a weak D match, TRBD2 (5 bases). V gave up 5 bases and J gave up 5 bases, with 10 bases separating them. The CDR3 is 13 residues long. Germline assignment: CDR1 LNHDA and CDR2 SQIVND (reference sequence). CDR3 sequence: CASSGLANNEQFF. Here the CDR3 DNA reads TGTGCCAGTAGTGGGCTAGCTAACAATGAGCAGTTCTTC.

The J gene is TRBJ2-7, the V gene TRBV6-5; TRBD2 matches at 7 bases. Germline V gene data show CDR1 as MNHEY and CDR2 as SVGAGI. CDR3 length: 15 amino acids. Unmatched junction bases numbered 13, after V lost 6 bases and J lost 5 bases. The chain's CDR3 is CASSSVGGPVHEQYF. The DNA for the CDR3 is TGTGCCAGCAGCTCAGTGGGAGGGCCGGTCCACGAGCAGTACTTC.

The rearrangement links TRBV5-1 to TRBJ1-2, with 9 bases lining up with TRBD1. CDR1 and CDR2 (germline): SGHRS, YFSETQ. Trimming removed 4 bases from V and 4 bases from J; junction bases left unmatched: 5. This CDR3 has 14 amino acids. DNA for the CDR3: TGCGCCAGCAGCGGACAGGGGTTTACCTATGGCTACACCTTC. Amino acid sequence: CASSGQGFTYGYTF.

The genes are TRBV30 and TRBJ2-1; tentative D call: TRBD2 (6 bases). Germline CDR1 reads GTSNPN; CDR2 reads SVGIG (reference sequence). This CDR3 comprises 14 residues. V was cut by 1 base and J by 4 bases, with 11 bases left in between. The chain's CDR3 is CAWSGDLTYNEQFF. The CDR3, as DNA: TGTGCCTGGAGTGGGGACTTAACTTACAATGAGCAGTTCTTC.

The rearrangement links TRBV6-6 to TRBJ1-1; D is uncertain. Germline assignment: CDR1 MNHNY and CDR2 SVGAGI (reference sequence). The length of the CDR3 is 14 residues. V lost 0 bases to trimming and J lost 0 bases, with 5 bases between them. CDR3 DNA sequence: TGTGCCAGCAGTTACTCGACACTGAACACTGAAGCTTTCTTT. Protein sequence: CASSYSTLNTEAFF.

The CDR3 sequence is CASSRQGPGELFF. The CDR3 bases are TGTGCCAGCAGCCGACAGGGTCCCGGGGAGCTGTTTTTT. This rearrangement joins TRBV28 to TRBJ2-2, with 7 bases identical to TRBD1. The CDR3 is made up of 13 amino acids. Germline assignment: CDR1 MDHEN and CDR2 SYDVKM. With V trimmed by 6 bases and J by 6 bases, 4 bases remained unmatched.

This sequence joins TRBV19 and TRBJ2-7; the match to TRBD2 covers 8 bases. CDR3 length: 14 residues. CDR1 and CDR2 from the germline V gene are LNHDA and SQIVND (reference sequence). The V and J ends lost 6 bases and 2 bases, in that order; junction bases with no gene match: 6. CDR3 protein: CASRPAGAPYEQYF. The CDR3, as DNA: TGTGCCAGTAGGCCAGCGGGAGCGCCCTACGAGCAGTACTTC.

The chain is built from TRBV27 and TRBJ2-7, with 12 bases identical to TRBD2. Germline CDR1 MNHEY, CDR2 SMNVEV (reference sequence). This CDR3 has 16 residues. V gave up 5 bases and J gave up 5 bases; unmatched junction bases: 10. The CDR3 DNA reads TGTGCCAGCAGTCTCCTCCTAGCGGGAGGGCCAAACGAGCAGTACTTC. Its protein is CASSLLLAGGPNEQYF.

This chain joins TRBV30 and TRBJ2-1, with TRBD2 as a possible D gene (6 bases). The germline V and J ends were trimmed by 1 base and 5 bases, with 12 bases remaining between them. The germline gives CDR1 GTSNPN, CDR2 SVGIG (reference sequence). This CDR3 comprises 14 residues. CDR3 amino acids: CAWSAIAANNEQFF. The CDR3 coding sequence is TGTGCCTGGAGTGCGATAGCGGCTAACAATGAGCAGTTCTTC.

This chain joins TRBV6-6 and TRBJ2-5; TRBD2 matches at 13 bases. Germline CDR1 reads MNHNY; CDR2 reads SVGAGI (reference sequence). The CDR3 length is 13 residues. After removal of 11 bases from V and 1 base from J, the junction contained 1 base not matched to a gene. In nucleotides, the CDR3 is TGTGCCGGGACTAGCGGGGCCCAAGAGACCCAGTACTTC. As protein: CAGTSGAQETQYF.

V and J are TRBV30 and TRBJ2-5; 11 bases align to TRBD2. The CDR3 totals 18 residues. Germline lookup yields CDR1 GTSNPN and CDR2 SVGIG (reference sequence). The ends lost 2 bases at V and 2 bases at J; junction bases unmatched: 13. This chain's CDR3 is CAWSPGTSGLIIQETQYF. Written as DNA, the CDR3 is TGTGCCTGGAGTCCGGGGACTAGCGGACTCATTATACAAGAGACCCAGTACTTC.

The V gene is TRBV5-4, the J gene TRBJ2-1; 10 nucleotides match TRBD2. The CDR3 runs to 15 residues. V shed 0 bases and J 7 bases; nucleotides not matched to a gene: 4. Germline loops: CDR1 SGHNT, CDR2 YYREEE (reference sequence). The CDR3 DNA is TGTGCCAGCAGCTTGGTGTCTAGCGGGAGTAATGAGCAGTTCTTC. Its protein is CASSLVSSGSNEQFF. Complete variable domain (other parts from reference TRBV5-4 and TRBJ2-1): ETGVTQSPTHLIKTRGQQVTLRCSSQSGHNTVSWYQQALGQGPQFIFQYYREEENGRGNFPPRFSGLQFPNYSSELNVNALELDDSALYLCASSLVSSGSNEQFFGPGTRLTVL.

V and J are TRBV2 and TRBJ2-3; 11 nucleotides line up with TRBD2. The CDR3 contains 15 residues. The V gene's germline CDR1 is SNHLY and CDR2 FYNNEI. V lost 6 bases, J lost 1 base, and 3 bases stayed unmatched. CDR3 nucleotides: TGTGCCAGCAGCCAACTAGCGGGGGGCACAGATACGCAGTATTTT. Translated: CASSQLAGGTDTQYF.

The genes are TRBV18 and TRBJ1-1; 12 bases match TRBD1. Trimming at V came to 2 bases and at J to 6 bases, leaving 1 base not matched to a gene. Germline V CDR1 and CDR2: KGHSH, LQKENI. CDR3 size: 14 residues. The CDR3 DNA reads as TGTGCCAGCTCACCAGGGACAGGGGGCTCTGAAGCTTTCTTT. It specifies CASSPGTGGSEAFF.

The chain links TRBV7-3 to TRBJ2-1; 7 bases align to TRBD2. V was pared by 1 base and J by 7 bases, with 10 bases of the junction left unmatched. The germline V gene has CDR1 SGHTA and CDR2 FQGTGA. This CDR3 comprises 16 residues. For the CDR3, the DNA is TGTGCCAGCAGCTTAAATATGCCTAGCGGAAGTAATGAGCAGTTCTTC. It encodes CASSLNMPSGSNEQFF.

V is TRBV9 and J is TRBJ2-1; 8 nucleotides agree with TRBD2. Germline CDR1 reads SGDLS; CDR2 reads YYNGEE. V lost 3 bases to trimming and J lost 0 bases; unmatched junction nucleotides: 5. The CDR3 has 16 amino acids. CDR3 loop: CASSAGGGSSYNEQFF. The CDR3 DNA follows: TGTGCCAGCAGCGCGGGCGGGGGGAGCTCCTACAATGAGCAGTTCTTC.

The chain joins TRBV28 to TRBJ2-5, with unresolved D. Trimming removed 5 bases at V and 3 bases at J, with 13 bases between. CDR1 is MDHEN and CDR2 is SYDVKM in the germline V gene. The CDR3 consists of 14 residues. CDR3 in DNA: TGTGCCAGCAGTAATAGGCCGACTGAAGAGACCCAGTACTTC. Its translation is CASSNRPTEETQYF. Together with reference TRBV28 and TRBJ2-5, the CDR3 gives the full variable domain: DVKVTQSSRYLVKRTGEKVFLECVQDMDHENMFWYRQDPGLGLRLIYFSYDVKMKEKGDIPEGYSVSREKKERFSLILESASTNQTSMYLCASSNRPTEETQYFGPGTRLLVL.

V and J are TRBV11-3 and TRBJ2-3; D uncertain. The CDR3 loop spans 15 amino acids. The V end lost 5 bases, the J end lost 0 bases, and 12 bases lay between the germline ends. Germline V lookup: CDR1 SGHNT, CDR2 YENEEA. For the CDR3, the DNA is TGTGCCAGCAGCCATTTGGCGGATAGCACAGATACGCAGTATTTT. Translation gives CASSHLADSTDTQYF.

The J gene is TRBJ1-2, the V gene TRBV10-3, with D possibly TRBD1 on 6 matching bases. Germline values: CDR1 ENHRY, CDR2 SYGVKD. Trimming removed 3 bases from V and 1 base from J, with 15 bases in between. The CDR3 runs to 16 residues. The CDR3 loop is CAISDNREMGNYGYTF. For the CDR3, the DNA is TGTGCCATCAGTGATAACAGGGAGATGGGTAACTATGGCTACACCTTC.

The CDR3 region has the DNA TGTGCCAGCGGCACTAGCGGGAGTTTAAATGAGCAGTTCTTC. It is translated as CASGTSGSLNEQFF. The rearrangement links TRBV7-3 to TRBJ2-1; 11 bases map to TRBD2. This CDR3 contains 14 residues. The germline V gene has CDR1 SGHTA and CDR2 FQGTGA. After removal of 8 bases from V and 7 bases from J, the junction contained 7 bases not matched to a gene.

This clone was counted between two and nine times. The CDR3 loop reads CASSKVRTGDYGYTF. Written as DNA, the CDR3 is TGTGCCAGCAGCAAGGTCAGGACAGGGGACTATGGCTACACCTTC. V and J are TRBV21-1 and TRBJ1-2; TRBD1, as called in the table, went unchecked against the DNA. TRBV21-1 corresponds to a pseudogene. The CDR3 runs 15 residues.

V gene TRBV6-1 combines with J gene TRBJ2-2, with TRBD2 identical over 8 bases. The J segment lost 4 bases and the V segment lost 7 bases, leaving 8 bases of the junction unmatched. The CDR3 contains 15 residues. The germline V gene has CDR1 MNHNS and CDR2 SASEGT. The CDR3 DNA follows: TGTGCCAGCATCCTGACTAGCGTCCCCACCGGGGAGCTGTTTTTT. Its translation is CASILTSVPTGELFF.

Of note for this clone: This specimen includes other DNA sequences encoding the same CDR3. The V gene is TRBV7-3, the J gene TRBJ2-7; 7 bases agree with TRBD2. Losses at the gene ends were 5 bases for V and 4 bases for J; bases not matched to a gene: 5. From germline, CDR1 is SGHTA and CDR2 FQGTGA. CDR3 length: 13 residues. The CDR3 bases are TGTGCCAGCAGCCCGGGGGGTAGTTACGAGCAGTACTTC. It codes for CASSPGGSYEQYF. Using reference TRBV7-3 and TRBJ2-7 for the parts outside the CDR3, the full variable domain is GAGVSQTPSNKVTEKGKYVELRCDPISGHTALYWYRQSLGQGPEFLIYFQGTGAADDSGLPNDRFFAVRPEGSVSTLKIQRTERGDSAVYLCASSPGGSYEQYFGPGTRLTVT.

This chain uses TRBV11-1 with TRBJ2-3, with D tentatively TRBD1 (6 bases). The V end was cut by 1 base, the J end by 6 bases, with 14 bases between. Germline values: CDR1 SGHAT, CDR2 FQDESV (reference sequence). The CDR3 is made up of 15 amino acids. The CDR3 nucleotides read TGTGCCAGCAGCTTAGACCCATCAAGGGGGGATACGCAGTATTTT. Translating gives CASSLDPSRGDTQYF.

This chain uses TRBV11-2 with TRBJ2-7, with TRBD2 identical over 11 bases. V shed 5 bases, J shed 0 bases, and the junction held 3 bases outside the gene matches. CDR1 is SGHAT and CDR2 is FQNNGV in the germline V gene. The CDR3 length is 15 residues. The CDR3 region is CASSPTSGSSYEQYF. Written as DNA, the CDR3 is TGTGCCAGCAGCCCCACTAGCGGGAGCTCCTACGAGCAGTACTTC.

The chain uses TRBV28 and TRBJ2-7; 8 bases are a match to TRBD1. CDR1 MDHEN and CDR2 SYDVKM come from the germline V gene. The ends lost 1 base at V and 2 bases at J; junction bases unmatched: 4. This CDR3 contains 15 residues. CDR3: CASSLYAGGPYEQYF. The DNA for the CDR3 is TGTGCCAGCAGTTTATATGCAGGGGGCCCCTACGAGCAGTACTTC.

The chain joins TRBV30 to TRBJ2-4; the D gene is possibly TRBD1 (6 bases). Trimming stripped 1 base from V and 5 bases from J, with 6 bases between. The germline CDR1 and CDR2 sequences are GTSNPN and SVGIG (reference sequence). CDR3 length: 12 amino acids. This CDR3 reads CAWSGTENIQYF. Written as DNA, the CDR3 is TGTGCCTGGAGTGGGACAGAAAACATTCAGTACTTC.

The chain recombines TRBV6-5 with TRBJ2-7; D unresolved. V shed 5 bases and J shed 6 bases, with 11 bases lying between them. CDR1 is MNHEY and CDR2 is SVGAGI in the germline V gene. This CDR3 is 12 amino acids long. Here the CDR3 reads CASSPPVGEQYF. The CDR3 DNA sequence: TGTGCCAGCAGTCCACCGGTCGGCGAGCAGTACTTC.

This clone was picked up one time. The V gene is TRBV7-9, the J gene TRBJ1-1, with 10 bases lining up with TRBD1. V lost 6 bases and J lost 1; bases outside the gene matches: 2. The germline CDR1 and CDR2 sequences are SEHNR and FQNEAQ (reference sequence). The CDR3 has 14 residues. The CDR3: CASRGDRGNTEAFF. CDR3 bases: TGTGCCAGCAGGGGGGACAGGGGGAACACTGAAGCTTTCTTT.

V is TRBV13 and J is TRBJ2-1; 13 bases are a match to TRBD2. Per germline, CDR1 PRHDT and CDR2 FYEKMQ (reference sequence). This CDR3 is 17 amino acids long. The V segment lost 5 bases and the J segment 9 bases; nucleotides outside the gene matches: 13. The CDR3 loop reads CASSGETSGRLYGEQFF. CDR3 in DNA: TGTGCCAGCAGCGGGGAGACTAGCGGGAGGCTATACGGTGAGCAGTTCTTC.